This T cell receptor (beta chain) was obtained from a study of T cell repertoires in cytomegalovirus infection. About the research overall: Recently described HLA-C-restricted plus well-studied HLA-B-restricted CMV epitopes were used. Public TCR beta signatures provided an indication of both CMV infection and a matching HLA type.

Overall study findings and caveats: Carriers of CMV plus the relevant HLA were identified by cumulative public TCR beta family frequency. The ex vivo response was dominated by HLA-C-restricted CMV-specific TCR beta clonotypes.

In TCRdb, the reads were re-called with MiXCR into one record per CDR3 protein. In the table there are hundreds of thousands of distinct CDR3 sequences, around a third of which are singletons. This CDR3 is built from 15 residues. Germline CDR1 reads SGHTA; CDR2 reads FQGNSA. After removal of 1 base from V and 1 base from J, the junction contained 2 bases not matched to a gene. This clonotype was seen at least ten times. What it binds is unknown. This receptor was taken from a human donor in good health (CMV status not recorded). Some clones in this sample may be carry-over from other donors' samples. The sample was cultured PBMCs, taken from culture after CMV antigen stimulation. The V and J genes are TRBV7-2 and TRBJ2-5, with TRBD2 matching 8 bases. The CDR3 loop reads CASSLEGTSQETQYF. The CDR3, as DNA: TGTGCCAGCAGCTTAGAGGGGACTAGCCAAGAGACCCAGTACTTC.